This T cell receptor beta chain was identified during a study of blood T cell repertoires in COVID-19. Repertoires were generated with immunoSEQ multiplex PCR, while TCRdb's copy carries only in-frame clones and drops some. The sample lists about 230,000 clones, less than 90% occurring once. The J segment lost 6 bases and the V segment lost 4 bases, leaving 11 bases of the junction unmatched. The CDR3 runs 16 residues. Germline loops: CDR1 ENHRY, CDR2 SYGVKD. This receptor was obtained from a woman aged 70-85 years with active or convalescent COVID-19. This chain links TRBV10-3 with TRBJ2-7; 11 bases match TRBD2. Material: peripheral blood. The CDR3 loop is CAISGRLAGGNVEQYF. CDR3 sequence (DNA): TGTGCCATCAGTGGTAGGTTAGCGGGGGGGAATGTCGAGCAGTACTTC.